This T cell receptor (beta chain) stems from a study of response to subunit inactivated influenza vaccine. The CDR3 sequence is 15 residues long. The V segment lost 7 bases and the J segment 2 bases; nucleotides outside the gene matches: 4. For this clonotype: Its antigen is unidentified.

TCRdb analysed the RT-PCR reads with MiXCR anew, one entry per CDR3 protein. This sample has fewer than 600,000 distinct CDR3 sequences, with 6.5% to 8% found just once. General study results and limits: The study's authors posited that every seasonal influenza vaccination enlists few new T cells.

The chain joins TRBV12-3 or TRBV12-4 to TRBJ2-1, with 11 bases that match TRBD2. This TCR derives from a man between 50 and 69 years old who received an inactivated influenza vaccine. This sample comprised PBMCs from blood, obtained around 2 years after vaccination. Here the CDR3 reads CASTLLAGAYNEQFF. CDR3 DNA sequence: TGTGCCAGCACGCTACTAGCGGGAGCCTACAATGAGCAGTTCTTC.